Reported below is one T cell receptor (beta chain). Germline V gene sequence: CDR1 MGHRA, CDR2 YSYEKL. The CDR3 is made up of 15 amino acids. Trimming stripped 0 bases from V and 6 bases from J, with 12 bases between. Methods used by the authors: Estimation of nucleated cell counts was performed using reference gene primer amplification. Assay used: immunoSEQ multiplex PCR; TCRdb lists only in-frame clones, some missing. The DNA was the basis for D and trimming; V, J and clone size are from that table. The sample contains some 240,000 clones, about 83% of which appear only once. This record comes from a study of blood T cell repertoires in COVID-19. As for the study in general: Researchers got acute and convalescent COVID-19 samples from the United States, Italy and Spain.

The chain carries TRBV4-1 and TRBJ2-4; D not resolved. This sequence originates from a woman between 35 and 50 years old who had recovered from COVID-19. Sequenced: peripheral blood. Written as DNA, the CDR3 is TGCGCCAGCAGCCAAGATCAGGTGGTAAGAAACATTCAGTACTTC. Its translation: CASSQDQVVRNIQYF.